The TCR beta chain under discussion was sequenced for a study of CD8+ T cells in alopecia areata. Study background: Affected scalp percentage set treated patients' severity scores. Study results and limitations: Whereas mice showed it more clearly, TCR sharing across patients was murkier, possibly because of HLA.

The sequencing template was cDNA reverse transcribed from extracted RNA. Sequencing was performed with immunoSEQ multiplex PCR; in TCRdb, only in-frame clones are kept and a portion is missing. The sample has 180,000 or so clones; 45% to 60% are singletons. V was clipped by 5 bases and J by 5 bases; unmatched bases: 4. Germline-derived CDR1 and CDR2 are SNHLY and FYNNEI. There are 13 residues in the CDR3. Treatment of the sample: oral pan-JAK inhibitor, 5-10 mg twice daily. A word on this clone: Its antigen is currently unknown.

The chain uses TRBV2 and TRBJ1-1; 8 bases agree with TRBD1. The sample here was CD8+ T cells sorted from blood, taken at roughly week 52, from a patient treated with tofacitinib. This clonotype was obtained from a human donor with alopecia areata. DNA of the CDR3: TGTGCCAGCAGTCCGGACAGGGTAACTGAAGCTTTCTTT. Translating gives CASSPDRVTEAFF. The entire variable domain, with the rest obtained from reference TRBV2 and TRBJ1-1, is as follows: EPEVTQTPSHQVTQMGQEVILRCVPISNHLYFYWYRQILGQKVEFLVSFYNNEISEKSEIFDDQFSVERPDGSNFTLKIRSTKLEDSAMYFCASSPDRVTEAFFGQGTRLTVV.